The 3 T cell receptor beta chains below were found in one sample sequenced in a study of spatial heterogeneity in lung cancer. These receptors have no known antigen. Study-wide results and limits: For expanded intratumoral alpha and beta TCRs, counts tracked tumor mutation counts.

TCRdb reprocessed the 5' RACE reads with MiXCR, giving one entry per CDR3 protein. The sample yields about 15,000 distinct CDR3 sequences, approximately 7.4% seen once. Sample time point: sample taken at primary tumor resection. The sample was lung tumor tissue, taken at surgery. The source of these receptors is a male donor with early-stage non-small cell lung cancer.

This clonotype is termed medium-sized. V and J are TRBV5-1 and TRBJ2-3, with D perhaps matching TRBD1 or TRBD2 (5 bases each). Germline lookup yields CDR1 SGHRS and CDR2 YFSETQ. V was pared by 5 bases and J by 3 bases, with 16 bases between. This CDR3 is built from 15 residues. The CDR3 bases are TGCGCCAGCAGGGCCGGGACCCTGTTGACAGATACGCAGTATTTT. It yields the protein CASRAGTLLTDTQYF.

This clonotype was counted a few times. The chain uses TRBV10-1 and TRBJ1-1; D remains ambiguous. Trimming shortened V by 5 bases and J by 0 bases, and 7 bases separated the two germline ends. The germline V gene encodes CDR1 WNHNN and CDR2 SYGVQD (reference sequence). This CDR3 has 13 amino acids. This chain's CDR3 is CASSPDMNTEAFF. In DNA form, the CDR3 reads TGCGCCAGCAGTCCAGACATGAACACTGAAGCTTTCTTT.

Ten or more counts support this clonotype. The rearrangement joins TRBV5-1 to TRBJ1-1, with D maybe TRBD1 (6 bases). V lost 1 base to trimming and J lost 2 bases, with 12 bases between them. Looked up from germline, CDR1 is SGHRS and CDR2 is YFSETQ. The CDR3 length is 15 residues. CDR3 in amino acids: CASSLSGGVNTEAFF. The CDR3, as DNA: TGCGCCAGCAGCTTGTCGGGGGGCGTTAACACTGAAGCTTTCTTT.